The entry below gives a single TCR beta chain sequence along with its context. Antigen specificity is unknown. The sample contains more than one DNA sequence encoding this CDR3. Produced via immunoSEQ multiplex PCR; TCRdb's table is partial and in-frame only. Among fewer than 85,000 clones listed, over 75% were seen once. The source of the sample is a study of OX40 agonist ivuxolimab in advanced cancers. Looking at the study overall: A mean age of 60 years, range roughly 20 to 85, was recorded, and about 83% were male. Earlier treatment with anti-PD-1, anti-PD-L1 or anti-CTLA-4 was permitted, and roughly 40% had received some. General study results and limits: At doses 0.1 to 3.0 mg/kg, CD4+ and CD8+ clones expanded. Those patients achieving a partial response at 0.1-3.0 mg/kg showed among the lowest clonal expansion.

The CDR3 has 13 residues. V lost 6 bases to trimming and J lost 3 bases, with 10 bases between them. Germline V CDR1 and CDR2: SGHTA, FQGNSA. The chain combines TRBV7-2 with TRBJ2-3; D is perhaps TRBD1 (6 bases). Sample: CD4+ or CD8+ T cells sorted from blood, taken in a trial of the OX40 agonist ivuxolimab. The receptor comes from an adult with an advanced solid tumor such as melanoma, head and neck, liver or kidney cancer. The DNA of the CDR3 is TGTGCCAGCAGTTTAACAGGGACAGATACGCAGTATTTT. Amino acids: CASSLTGTDTQYF.